Here is one T cell receptor (beta chain) with its context. Its specificity is not known. This sample stems from a study of a mutant IDH1 vaccine in newly diagnosed glioma. Study as a whole: Most patients had radiochemotherapy with temozolomide before enrollment; others had one alone.

Sequencing was performed with immunoSEQ multiplex PCR; in TCRdb, only in-frame clones are kept and a portion is missing. This sample has around 60,000 clones, with over 75% found just once. Study-wide results and limits: A vaccine-induced immune response developed in more than 85% of the patients.

The time point here: week 11, during vaccination. A 20-mer mutant IDH1 peptide at 300 ug was injected subcutaneously with topical imiquimod. This CDR3 is built from 17 residues. Germline V CDR1 and CDR2: SGHTA, FQGNSA. Trimming cost V 1 base and J 0 bases; bases outside gene matches: 4. The chain couples TRBV7-2 to TRBJ2-7; 12 positions match TRBD2. The specimen comprised PBMCs, sampled from a glioma patient whose treatment included an IDH1 peptide vaccine. The TCR originated in a man aged 35 to 55 with glioma. The CDR3 sequence: CASSLVTSGSFSYEQYF. For the CDR3, the DNA is TGTGCCAGCAGCTTAGTGACTAGCGGGAGTTTCTCCTACGAGCAGTACTTC. The whole variable domain, remainder taken from reference TRBV7-2 and TRBJ2-7, is GAGVSQSPSNKVTEKGKDVELRCDPISGHTALYWYRQSLGQGLEFLIYFQGNSAPDKSGLPSDRFSAERTGGSVSTLTIQRTQQEDSAVYLCASSLVTSGSFSYEQYFGPGTRLTVT.